A selection of T cell receptor beta chains follows, all from one sample in a study of cytomegalovirus exposure and HLA in healthy donors. Clones were read by immunoSEQ multiplex PCR, and TCRdb kept only the in-frame ones, dropping some. Of about 220,000 clones in the sample, over 65% were seen once. The material sequenced was PBMCs. All receptors derive from a man aged 18 to 35 in good health and CMV-seronegative. The CDR3 runs from the conserved cysteine through the conserved F or W. Fields, in order: CDR3 length, D gene, J gene, V gene, clone size, CDR3 DNA, CDR3 protein. A D gene is named only where the DNA matches it firmly. Only some rows state a clone size, as once, few, many or a class for expanded clones.

cdr3_length: 14
d_call: TRBD1
j_call: TRBJ2-7
v_call: TRBV15
clone_size: .
cdr3_nt: TGTGCCACCAGCAGATTCAGACAGGGTGGTGAGCAGTACTTC
cdr3_aa: CATSRFRQGGEQYF

cdr3_length: 14
d_call: TRBD1
j_call: TRBJ1-2
v_call: TRBV18
clone_size: .
cdr3_nt: TGTGCCAGCTCACTTATAGAGGGGGCGGAAGGCTACACCTTC
cdr3_aa: CASSLIEGAEGYTF

cdr3_length: 13
d_call: .
j_call: TRBJ1-1
v_call: TRBV10-3
clone_size: once
cdr3_nt: TGTGCCATCAGTGAGTCAGGAGCGAGTGAAGCTTTCTTT
cdr3_aa: CAISESGASEAFF

cdr3_length: 15
d_call: TRBD1
j_call: TRBJ2-7
v_call: TRBV18
clone_size: .
cdr3_nt: TGTGCCAGCTCACCGCCGGGACAGCGATCCTACGAGCAGTACTTC
cdr3_aa: CASSPPGQRSYEQYF

cdr3_length: 14
d_call: TRBD2
j_call: TRBJ2-1
v_call: TRBV9
clone_size: few
cdr3_nt: TGTGCCAGCAGCGCCAGCGGGAGTGTAAGTGAGCAGTTCTTC
cdr3_aa: CASSASGSVSEQFF

cdr3_length: 16
d_call: TRBD1
j_call: TRBJ2-1
v_call: TRBV14
clone_size: .
cdr3_nt: TGTGCCAGCAGCCCTTTAGGGGGCGGTGTTTTAGATGAGCAGTTCTTC
cdr3_aa: CASSPLGGGVLDEQFF

cdr3_length: 15
d_call: TRBD1
j_call: TRBJ2-1
v_call: TRBV6-4
clone_size: .
cdr3_nt: TGTGCCAGCAGTGACCATGGACAGGGGGGCGATGAGCAGTTCTTC
cdr3_aa: CASSDHGQGGDEQFF

cdr3_length: 16
d_call: TRBD2
j_call: TRBJ2-2
v_call: TRBV27
clone_size: .
cdr3_nt: TGTGCCAGCAGTCCTAGCGGGAGCCTCAACACCGGGGAGCTGTTTTTT
cdr3_aa: CASSPSGSLNTGELFF

cdr3_length: 15
d_call: .
j_call: TRBJ2-7
v_call: TRBV6-5
clone_size: .
cdr3_nt: TGTGCCAGCAGTTACACCACCGGGAAAAACTACGAGCAGTACTTC
cdr3_aa: CASSYTTGKNYEQYF

cdr3_length: 14
d_call: TRBD2
j_call: TRBJ2-2
v_call: TRBV6-4
clone_size: .
cdr3_nt: TGTGCCAGCAGTGACGGGACTAGCGCCGGGGAGCTGTTTTTT
cdr3_aa: CASSDGTSAGELFF

cdr3_length: 15
d_call: .
j_call: TRBJ1-4
v_call: TRBV5-1
clone_size: .
cdr3_nt: TGCGCCAGCAGCTCACAGGGTGAGGGCTATGAAAAACTGTTTTTT
cdr3_aa: CASSSQGEGYEKLFF

cdr3_length: 15
d_call: .
j_call: TRBJ1-1
v_call: TRBV7-8
clone_size: .
cdr3_nt: TGTGCCAGCAGCTCAGCAGGGGCGTCGAGCGCTGAAGCTTTCTTT
cdr3_aa: CASSSAGASSAEAFF

cdr3_length: 14
d_call: TRBD2
j_call: TRBJ2-3
v_call: TRBV30
clone_size: .
cdr3_nt: TGTGCCTTCAAGGGACTAGCGGGCCTAGATACGCAGTATTTT
cdr3_aa: CAFKGLAGLDTQYF

cdr3_length: 15
d_call: TRBD2
j_call: TRBJ2-3
v_call: TRBV9
clone_size: once
cdr3_nt: TGTGCCAGCAGCGTTACTAGCGGGATTACAGATACGCAGTATTTT
cdr3_aa: CASSVTSGITDTQYF

cdr3_length: 12
d_call: .
j_call: TRBJ2-7
v_call: TRBV30
clone_size: .
cdr3_nt: TGTGCCTGGAGTGCTGGGAGATACGAGCAGTACTTC
cdr3_aa: CAWSAGRYEQYF

cdr3_length: 16
d_call: TRBD2
j_call: TRBJ2-1
v_call: TRBV5-4
clone_size: .
cdr3_nt: TGTGCCAGCAGCCCTATGCCGGGACTAGCCCAAAATGAGCAGTTCTTC
cdr3_aa: CASSPMPGLAQNEQFF

cdr3_length: 13
d_call: TRBD1
j_call: TRBJ2-7
v_call: TRBV19
clone_size: .
cdr3_nt: TGTGCCAGTACGGCAGGGGGCTTCTACGAGCAGTACTTC
cdr3_aa: CASTAGGFYEQYF

cdr3_length: 13
d_call: .
j_call: TRBJ2-5
v_call: TRBV6-1
clone_size: .
cdr3_nt: TGTGCCAGCAGTGGTGCTTCTCGCGGGACCCAGTACTTC
cdr3_aa: CASSGASRGTQYF

cdr3_length: 13
d_call: .
j_call: TRBJ1-1
v_call: TRBV6-1
clone_size: .
cdr3_nt: TGTGCCGGATGCCAGGGTGCTGACACTGAAGCTTTCTTT
cdr3_aa: CAGCQGADTEAFF

cdr3_length: 15
d_call: .
j_call: TRBJ2-1
v_call: TRBV7-8
clone_size: .
cdr3_nt: TGTGCCAGCAGCTTAGAAGGGACACAAGCCGATGAGCAGTTCTTC
cdr3_aa: CASSLEGTQADEQFF

cdr3_length: 19
d_call: .
j_call: TRBJ1-1
v_call: TRBV28
clone_size: .
cdr3_nt: TGTGCCAGCAGTCTTTTCGCGGGGGGCGAGTGGGGAAAGGACACTGAAGCTTTCTTT
cdr3_aa: CASSLFAGGEWGKDTEAFF

cdr3_length: 12
d_call: .
j_call: TRBJ2-7
v_call: TRBV11-2
clone_size: .
cdr3_nt: TGTGCCAGCAGCCGACTAGTCCACGAGCAGTACTTC
cdr3_aa: CASSRLVHEQYF

cdr3_length: 15
d_call: .
j_call: TRBJ2-1
v_call: TRBV30
clone_size: .
cdr3_nt: TGTGCCTGGAGTGTATATACACAAAACTACAATGAGCAGTTCTTC
cdr3_aa: CAWSVYTQNYNEQFF

cdr3_length: 15
d_call: TRBD1
j_call: TRBJ1-2
v_call: TRBV6-5
clone_size: .
cdr3_nt: TGTGCCAGCAGGTCGTTCGGCGGGACAGAGGATGGCTACACCTTC
cdr3_aa: CASRSFGGTEDGYTF

cdr3_length: 14
d_call: .
j_call: TRBJ1-1
v_call: TRBV2
clone_size: .
cdr3_nt: TGTGCCAGCAGTGAGGACAGACTTTACACTGAAGCTTTCTTT
cdr3_aa: CASSEDRLYTEAFF

cdr3_length: 13
d_call: .
j_call: TRBJ1-2
v_call: TRBV6-5
clone_size: few
cdr3_nt: TGTGCCAGCACCCTGCGGGGGAGTAATGGCTACACCTTC
cdr3_aa: CASTLRGSNGYTF

cdr3_length: 13
d_call: .
j_call: TRBJ2-5
v_call: TRBV9
clone_size: .
cdr3_nt: TGTGCCAGCAGCGTCTACGGCCAAGAGACCCAGTACTTC
cdr3_aa: CASSVYGQETQYF

cdr3_length: 15
d_call: .
j_call: TRBJ1-5
v_call: TRBV18
clone_size: .
cdr3_nt: TGTGCCAGCTCGCCGGCAGGGGCCTCCAATCAGCCCCAGCATTTT
cdr3_aa: CASSPAGASNQPQHF

cdr3_length: 18
d_call: TRBD2
j_call: TRBJ2-7
v_call: TRBV5-1
clone_size: .
cdr3_nt: TGCGCCAGCAGCTCCTCCGGGACTAGCGGAAAGGACCTCTACGAGCAGTACTTC
cdr3_aa: CASSSSGTSGKDLYEQYF